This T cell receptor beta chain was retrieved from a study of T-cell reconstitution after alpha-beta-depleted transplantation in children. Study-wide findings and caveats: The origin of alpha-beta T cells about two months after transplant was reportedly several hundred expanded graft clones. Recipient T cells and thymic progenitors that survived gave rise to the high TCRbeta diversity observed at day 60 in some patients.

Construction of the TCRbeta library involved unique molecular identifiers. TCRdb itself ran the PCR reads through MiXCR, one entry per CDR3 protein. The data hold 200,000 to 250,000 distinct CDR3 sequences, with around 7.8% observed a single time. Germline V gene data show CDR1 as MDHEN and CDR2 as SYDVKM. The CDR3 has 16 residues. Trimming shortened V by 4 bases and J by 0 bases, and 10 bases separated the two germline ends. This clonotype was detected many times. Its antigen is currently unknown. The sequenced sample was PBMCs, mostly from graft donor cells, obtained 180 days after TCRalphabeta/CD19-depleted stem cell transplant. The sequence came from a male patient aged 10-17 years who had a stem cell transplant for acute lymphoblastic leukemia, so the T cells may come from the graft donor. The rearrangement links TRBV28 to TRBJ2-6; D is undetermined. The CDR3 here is CASSSAGPSGANVLTF. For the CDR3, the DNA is TGTGCCAGCAGTTCAGCAGGTCCCTCTGGGGCCAACGTCCTGACTTTC.